A selection of T cell receptor beta chains follows, all from one sample in a study of graft-versus-host responses after intestinal transplantation. Data came from immunoSEQ multiplex PCR; TCRdb stores just in-frame clones and leaves some out. The table records tens of thousands of clones, under 90% of them present only once. Which antigens these TCRs recognize remains unknown. The specimen comprised unstimulated CD4+ T cells sorted from spleen or lymph node cells, sampled before intestinal transplant. All receptors derive from a human donor who received an intestinal transplant. CDR3s include the opening cysteine and the closing phenylalanine or tryptophan. Each record gives: clone size, V gene, J gene, D gene, CDR3 protein, CDR3 DNA. D genes are given only for firm matches. Some rows mark clone size as missing; the rest say once, few, many or name a class of expanded clone.

clone_size: .; v_call: TRBV6-1; j_call: TRBJ1-2; d_call: TRBD1; cdr3_aa: CASSYGTGNYGYTF; cdr3_nt: TGTGCCAGCAGTTATGGGACAGGGAACTATGGCTACACCTTC
clone_size: .; v_call: TRBV27; j_call: TRBJ1-2; d_call: TRBD1; cdr3_aa: CASSFRGPGTGKANYGYTF; cdr3_nt: TGTGCCAGCAGTTTTCGGGGCCCCGGGACAGGGAAAGCTAACTATGGCTACACCTTC
clone_size: .; v_call: TRBV4-2; j_call: TRBJ2-6; d_call: .; cdr3_aa: CASSQDRDSGANVLTF; cdr3_nt: TGTGCCAGCAGCCAAGACAGGGACTCTGGGGCCAACGTCCTGACTTTC
clone_size: .; v_call: TRBV25-1; j_call: TRBJ1-4; d_call: TRBD1; cdr3_aa: CASRAGTGWNNEKLFF; cdr3_nt: TGTGCCAGCAGGGCCGGGACAGGGTGGAATAATGAAAAACTGTTTTTT
clone_size: .; v_call: TRBV6-1; j_call: TRBJ1-2; d_call: TRBD1; cdr3_aa: CASRIRGTETYGYTF; cdr3_nt: TGTGCCAGCAGAATCCGGGGGACAGAAACTTATGGCTACACCTTC
clone_size: once; v_call: TRBV7-8; j_call: TRBJ2-7; d_call: TRBD1; cdr3_aa: CASSLSGGEQYF; cdr3_nt: TGTGCCAGCAGCTTATCAGGGGGCGAGCAGTACTTC
clone_size: .; v_call: TRBV6-1; j_call: TRBJ2-3; d_call: .; cdr3_aa: CARAPRGDTQYF; cdr3_nt: TGTGCCAGGGCTCCCAGGGGAGATACGCAGTATTTT
clone_size: .; v_call: TRBV7-9; j_call: TRBJ1-3; d_call: TRBD1; cdr3_aa: CASDREYTGNTIYF; cdr3_nt: TGTGCCAGCGACAGGGAATATACTGGAAACACCATATATTTT
clone_size: .; v_call: TRBV5-1; j_call: TRBJ2-7; d_call: TRBD2; cdr3_aa: CASSLAGGPSYEQYF; cdr3_nt: TGCGCCAGCAGCTTGGCGGGGGGGCCCTCCTACGAGCAGTACTTC
clone_size: .; v_call: TRBV10-3; j_call: TRBJ1-1; d_call: .; cdr3_aa: CAIRRADGPEAFF; cdr3_nt: TGTGCCATCAGGAGGGCTGACGGCCCTGAAGCTTTCTTT
clone_size: .; v_call: TRBV5-6; j_call: TRBJ2-7; d_call: TRBD2; cdr3_aa: CASTGGLAIHEQYF; cdr3_nt: TGTGCCAGCACCGGGGGACTAGCGATCCACGAGCAGTACTTC
clone_size: .; v_call: TRBV25-1; j_call: TRBJ1-1; d_call: TRBD1; cdr3_aa: CASSEMGQTEAFF; cdr3_nt: TGTGCCAGCAGTGAGATGGGACAGACAGAAGCTTTCTTT
clone_size: .; v_call: TRBV4-1; j_call: TRBJ1-5; d_call: TRBD1; cdr3_aa: CASGTDNQPQHF; cdr3_nt: TGCGCCAGCGGGACAGACAATCAGCCCCAGCATTTT
clone_size: .; v_call: TRBV4-1; j_call: TRBJ2-7; d_call: TRBD1; cdr3_aa: CASSLTGVGDEQYF; cdr3_nt: TGCGCCAGCAGCCTGACAGGGGTGGGGGACGAGCAGTACTTC